The rows below give T cell receptor beta chains drawn from one sample of a study of blood T cell repertoires in COVID-19. TCRdb's copy holds only in-frame clones and misses some; the assay was immunoSEQ multiplex PCR. Here the sample spans about 380,000 clones, about 88% being singletons. The specimen was PBMCs or T cells enriched from blood (not recorded which). Receptors were obtained from a woman under 30 who had recovered from COVID-19. CDR3s include the opening cysteine and the closing phenylalanine or tryptophan. D genes are given only for firm matches. Size values are once, few and many counts, or a class for expanded clones, and some rows have none.

clone_size | j_call | d_call | v_call | cdr3_nt | cdr3_aa
NA | TRBJ1-3 | NA | TRBV3-1/TRBV3-2 | TGTGCCAGCAGCCAAGACAGGGTAAAGGGAAACACCATATATTTT | CASSQDRVKGNTIYF
NA | TRBJ2-1 | TRBD2 | TRBV6-2/TRBV6-3 | TGTGCCAGCAGCACCCAGTGGGGGGGGAGCTCCTACAATGAGCAGTTCTTC | CASSTQWGGSSYNEQFF
NA | TRBJ1-3 | NA | TRBV15 | TGTGCCACCAGCAGAGGGAGCCCGGGGTCTGGAAACACCATATATTTT | CATSRGSPGSGNTIYF
NA | TRBJ1-1 | NA | TRBV6-5 | TGTGCCAGCAGTTACTCCGCACAGAACACTGAAGCTTTCTTT | CASSYSAQNTEAFF
NA | TRBJ2-1 | TRBD2 | TRBV4-3 | TGCGCCAGCAGCCAAAAGGCGGGGGGGATCTACAATGAGCAGTTCTTC | CASSQKAGGIYNEQFF
NA | TRBJ1-2 | NA | TRBV5-1 | TGCGCCAGCAGCTTGGCAGGGGATCCGTATGGCTACACCTTC | CASSLAGDPYGYTF
NA | TRBJ1-5 | NA | TRBV27 | TGTGCCAGCAGTATGACACTGAGCAATCAGCCCCAGCATTTT | CASSMTLSNQPQHF
NA | TRBJ2-7 | NA | TRBV6-8 | TGTGCCAGCAGTTACGGGGGGACCCACTACGGTACAAGCGAGTACTTC | CASSYGGTHYGTSEYF
NA | TRBJ1-1 | NA | TRBV7-2 | TGTGCCAGCAGCTTAGTCGGGGGGTCCCCCACTGAAGCTTTCTTT | CASSLVGGSPTEAFF
NA | TRBJ2-5 | NA | TRBV7-9 | TGTGCCAGCAGCCAAAGTCGGAGCCAAGAGACCCAGTACTTC | CASSQSRSQETQYF
NA | TRBJ2-5 | TRBD1 | TRBV10-3 | TGTGCCATCAGTGGACAGGGGGATCTTAGGGAGACCCAGTACTTC | CAISGQGDLRETQYF
NA | TRBJ1-2 | TRBD1 | TRBV5-1 | TGCGCCAGCAGCTTGCCACAGGGGCATGGCTACACCTTC | CASSLPQGHGYTF
NA | TRBJ2-3 | NA | TRBV19 | TGTGCCAGTAGTATGACGGGGGGCACAGATACGCAGTATTTT | CASSMTGGTDTQYF
NA | TRBJ2-7 | NA | TRBV5-1 | TGCGCCAGCAGCTCCATGACGGGATCCTACGAGCAGTACTTC | CASSSMTGSYEQYF
NA | TRBJ2-5 | NA | TRBV9 | TGTGCCAGCAGCGCCGGCTCCCCGCGGGTCGGGGAGACCCAGTACTTC | CASSAGSPRVGETQYF
NA | TRBJ2-1 | NA | TRBV9 | TGTGCCAGCAGCCCCTCCCGCGGGGATGAGCAGTTCTTC | CASSPSRGDEQFF
NA | TRBJ1-1 | NA | TRBV28 | TGTGCCAGCAGTTTGGCCCTCATTCGGGGAACGGGGACTGAAGCTTTCTTT | CASSLALIRGTGTEAFF
few | TRBJ1-5 | TRBD1 | TRBV2 | TGTGCCAGCAGCTTAGGACAGGGATATCAGCCCCAGCATTTT | CASSLGQGYQPQHF
NA | TRBJ1-1 | TRBD1 | TRBV25-1 | TGTGCCAGCAGAGACAGGGGGCTGTTCACTGAAGCTTTCTTT | CASRDRGLFTEAFF
NA | TRBJ1-2 | NA | TRBV19 | TGTGCCAGTAGGGCCGGGACTACCGTTTCCCTCTATGGCTACACCTTC | CASRAGTTVSLYGYTF
NA | TRBJ2-4 | NA | TRBV9 | TGTGCCAGCAGCGTAGGCAGGTCCAGTGCCAAAAACATTCAGTACTTC | CASSVGRSSAKNIQYF
once | TRBJ1-5 | TRBD1 | TRBV28 | TGTGCCAGCAGGGGCCGACAGGGAAGTAATCAGCCCCAGCATTTT | CASRGRQGSNQPQHF
NA | TRBJ2-3 | NA | TRBV10-1 | TGCGCCAGGGGCACTAGCACAGATACGCAGTATTTT | CARGTSTDTQYF
NA | TRBJ2-1 | TRBD2 | TRBV5-4 | TGTGCCAGCAGCTTTATAGCGGGGGGGCGGGATGAGCAGTTCTTC | CASSFIAGGRDEQFF
NA | TRBJ2-2 | TRBD2 | TRBV27 | TGTGCCAGCAGTTTGGGGCCGAGCGGGGAGGGGACCGGGGAGCTGTTTTTT | CASSLGPSGEGTGELFF
NA | TRBJ1-2 | TRBD1 | TRBV10-3 | TGTGCCATCAGTGAGCTAGGACAGGGGAGTAACGATGGCTACACCTTC | CAISELGQGSNDGYTF
NA | TRBJ1-4 | TRBD1 | TRBV10-3 | TGTGCCATCAGTGAACGACCCGGGACAGATGAAAAACTGTTTTTT | CAISERPGTDEKLFF
NA | TRBJ1-1 | NA | TRBV20-1 | TGCAGTGCTAGAGCGGGAGCTTTCTTT | CSARAGAFF
NA | TRBJ1-5 | NA | TRBV6-5 | TGTGCCAGTGGGGCGGGGTCGGAAAATCAGCCCCAGCATTTT | CASGAGSENQPQHF
few | TRBJ1-1 | TRBD1 | TRBV29-1 | TGCAGCGTTGGGGACAGGCGGAACACTGAAGCTTTCTTT | CSVGDRRNTEAFF
NA | TRBJ2-7 | NA | TRBV27 | TGTGCCAGCAGTTCAAACTACGAGCAGTACTTC | CASSSNYEQYF
NA | TRBJ1-2 | NA | TRBV11-2 | TGTGCCAGCAGCGGAGCCCTAGCCTCTAACTATGGCTACACCTTC | CASSGALASNYGYTF
NA | TRBJ2-3 | TRBD2 | TRBV4-3 | TGCGCCAGCAGCCAAGATCCAGCGGGGGGAGATACGCAGTATTTT | CASSQDPAGGDTQYF
once | TRBJ2-7 | NA | TRBV5-6 | TGTGCCAGCAGCTACCGACAGAACCAAAACGAGCAGTACTTC | CASSYRQNQNEQYF
NA | TRBJ2-3 | TRBD2 | TRBV28 | TGTGCCAGCAGTTTTGTGGCGGGGGGGTTGACAGATACGCAGTATTTT | CASSFVAGGLTDTQYF
NA | TRBJ2-1 | NA | TRBV5-1 | TGCGCCAGCTACAGACTAGACTACAATGAGCAGTTCTTC | CASYRLDYNEQFF
NA | TRBJ1-2 | TRBD1 | TRBV24-1 | TGTGCCACCAGTGACTGTGGACAGGGGACCCTGTCTTGTGGCTACACCTTC | CATSDCGQGTLSCGYTF
NA | TRBJ2-3 | NA | TRBV7-3 | TGTGCCAGCAGCTTAGGCGGGCTTACAGATACGCAGTATTTT | CASSLGGLTDTQYF
few | TRBJ2-3 | TRBD1 | TRBV7-9 | TGTGCCAGCAGCTTAGGAGGGGGCTCGGGCACAGATACGCAGTATTTT | CASSLGGGSGTDTQYF
NA | TRBJ1-5 | TRBD1 | TRBV3-1/TRBV3-2 | TGTGCCAGCAGCCGACAGGGCCCCCATCAGCCCCAGCATTTT | CASSRQGPHQPQHF
NA | TRBJ2-7 | NA | TRBV13 | TGTGCCAGCAGCTTAGTTCGAGCGCCACCTTCTCTCGAGCAGTACTTC | CASSLVRAPPSLEQYF
few | TRBJ1-5 | TRBD1 | TRBV30 | TGTGCCTGGAGTGCGCGGACAGGGTACAATCAGCCCCAGCATTTT | CAWSARTGYNQPQHF
NA | TRBJ2-6 | NA | TRBV9 | TGTGCCAGTTCAGGCCACAGGACATCTGGGGCCAACGTCCTGACTTTC | CASSGHRTSGANVLTF
NA | TRBJ2-1 | TRBD2 | TRBV27 | TGTGCCAGCAGGTTGGGACTAGCGGGGGCTGGGGTGTGGCATGAGCAGTTCTTC | CASRLGLAGAGVWHEQFF
NA | TRBJ2-3 | TRBD2 | TRBV7-9 | TGTGCCAGCACCCTTCCTCCCAGCGGGGGCGGTATAGAGAGCACAGATACGCAGTATTTT | CASTLPPSGGGIESTDTQYF
NA | TRBJ2-1 | NA | TRBV9 | TGTGCCAGCAGACCGGGGGATTACAATGAGCAGTTCTTC | CASRPGDYNEQFF
once | TRBJ1-3 | NA | TRBV2 | TGTGCCAGCAGTGAACAGGCAGGGGCTGGAAACACCATATATTTT | CASSEQAGAGNTIYF